This T cell receptor beta chain was identified during a study of T-cell reconstitution after alpha-beta-depleted transplantation in children. The authors prepared the TCRbeta library with unique molecular identifiers. TCRdb analysed the PCR reads with MiXCR anew, one entry per CDR3 protein. The table lists a few hundred thousand distinct CDR3 sequences, roughly 17% of them singletons. Germline CDR1 and CDR2: SGHTA and FQGNSA. The CDR3 sequence is 17 residues long. This clonotype was counted a few times. Antigen unknown. The junction does not match germline at one end; this may be a read error. Findings and caveats of the study: Once a year had passed after transplant, T-cell counts and diversity came mostly from newly produced T cells. Two months or so post-transplant, alpha-beta T cells reportedly derived from several hundred expanded graft clones. Surviving recipient cells, namely T cells and thymic progenitors, were the source of high day-60 TCRbeta diversity in some patients.

The V gene is TRBV7-2, the J gene TRBJ2-5; TRBD2 matches at 8 bases. The sequence came from a boy younger than two who had a stem cell transplant for Wiskott-Aldrich syndrome, so the T cells may come from the graft donor. The material was PBMCs, mostly from graft donor cells, obtained 360 days after TCRalphabeta/CD19-depleted stem cell transplant. The CDR3 is CASSLQGTSGTREAQYF. CDR3 DNA sequence: TGTGCCAGCAGCCTTCAGGGTACTAGCGGCACAAGAGAGGCCCAGTACTTC.